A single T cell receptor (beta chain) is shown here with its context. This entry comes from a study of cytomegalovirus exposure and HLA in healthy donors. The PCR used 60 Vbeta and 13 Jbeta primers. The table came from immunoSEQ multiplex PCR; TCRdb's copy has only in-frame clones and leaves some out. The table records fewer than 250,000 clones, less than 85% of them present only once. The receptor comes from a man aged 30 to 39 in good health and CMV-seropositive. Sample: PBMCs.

CDR3: CASTTAPDRDYGYTF. The CDR3 DNA reads as TGTGCCAGCACTACAGCCCCTGACAGGGACTATGGCTACACCTTC. The J gene is TRBJ1-2, the V gene TRBV6-1; 7 bases fit TRBD1. Trimming removed 7 bases from V and 3 bases from J; junction bases left unmatched: 11. The CDR3 extends over 15 amino acids. CDR1 and CDR2 (germline): MNHNS, SASEGT.